This T cell receptor beta chain was recorded in a study of blood T cell repertoires in COVID-19 (dated by TCRdb to 2020 to 2022). Study-level background: Collaborator samples came from the United States, Italy and Spain and covered acute and convalescent phases of COVID-19. Samples were obtained from the ongoing ImmuneRACE study (first 160 participants) and from 1,254 subjects provided by 6 global collaborators. Where available, HLA class I and class II types were obtained from metadata supplied by the sample provider rather than from assay-based typing. The repertoires were made available in a free public database intended to serve as a resource for research on the immune response to SARS-CoV-2. Nearly every sample came with metadata listing a de-identified subject ID, COVID-19 status, age in years and sex. The prospective study material was composed of cDNA or gDNA derived from T cells, B-cell-depleted T cells, or PBMCs. Subjects who had been exposed to COVID-19, were actively infected with it, or had recovered from it provided the deeply sampled blood TCRbeta repertoires that made up the dataset.

Details on this clone: It has no known antigen specificity. No base quality information exists; no much larger clone differs at one position.

The collaborating institutions used their own protocols to collect whole blood in K2EDTA tubes. For TCRbeta analysis, collaborators shipped samples as frozen whole blood, isolated PBMCs, or DNA extracted from either of those sample types. On the study overall, not on this receptor specifically: The quantity of clinical and demographic metadata differed by source and by participant and was supplied without curation.

V and J lose 6 bases and 8 bases, and a span of 10 bases separates them. Looking up the germline V gene (reference sequence) yields CDR1 DFQATT and CDR2 SNEGSKA. The CDR3 spans 11 residues, from the cysteine through the phenylalanine. CDR3 DNA is the only sequence kept; it has 33 bases, read in frame from the first base. TCRbeta CDR3 regions were amplified from genomic DNA by means of the immunoSEQ Assay, a bias-controlled multiplex PCR. In the authors' own workflow: The number of nucleated cells in each sample was estimated by amplification of reference gene primers within the assay. Sequence reads were collapsed and filtered to measure the absolute abundance of every unique TCRbeta CDR3 rearrangement. For each sample, productive Simpson clonality was calculated as the square root of Simpson's diversity index across productive rearrangements. TCRdb provides this immuneACCESS table in a form limited to in-frame rearrangements. Some clones are lacking; in checked studies, under half of them reflect an unresolved V gene, and why the rest are absent is not known. The V and J calls and the clone size are those of that table, but D and trimming were determined from the DNA. The sample table lists some 110,000 clones, more than 80% of them with a count of one. The leading ten clones occupy 14% of the sample.

The chain was built from TRBV20-1 and TRBJ1-4, with no confident D gene call. The sample was peripheral blood. This TCR came from a woman aged 60-75 years with acute or convalescent COVID-19. CDR3 loop: CSAPSREKLFF. The DNA reads TGCAGTGCCCCCTCCCGGGAAAAACTGTTTTTT.